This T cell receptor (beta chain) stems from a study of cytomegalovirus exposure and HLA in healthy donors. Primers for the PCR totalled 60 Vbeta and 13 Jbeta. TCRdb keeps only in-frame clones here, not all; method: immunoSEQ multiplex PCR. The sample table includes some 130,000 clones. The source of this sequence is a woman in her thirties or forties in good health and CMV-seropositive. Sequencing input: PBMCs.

The CDR3 reads CASSEYSALAGGPSYPTQYF. Here the CDR3 DNA reads TGTGCCAGCAGTGAATACTCGGCACTAGCGGGAGGGCCGTCCTACCCTACGCAGTATTTT. This rearrangement joins TRBV6-4 to TRBJ2-3; 13 nucleotides agree with TRBD2. The CDR3 extends over 20 amino acids. With V trimmed by 3 bases and J by 8 bases, 20 bases remained unmatched. Germline V gene data show CDR1 as MRHNA and CDR2 as SNTAGT.